This T cell receptor beta chain is from a study of shared clonotypes between healthy human individuals. TCRdb keeps only in-frame clones here, not all; method: immunoSEQ multiplex PCR. The sample records around 700,000 clones, about three quarters being singletons. This CDR3 comprises 13 residues. The V end was cut by 4 bases, the J end by 4 bases, with 11 bases between. Per the germline V gene, CDR1 is SGHRS and CDR2 is YFSETQ. The chain recombines TRBV5-1 with TRBJ1-1, with a tentative D call TRBD1 (5 bases). Sequenced: memory CD4+ T cells sorted from blood. Subset noted: CD45RA-negative fraction. This TCR derives from a woman in her twenties or thirties in good health. CDR3 nucleotide sequence: TGCGCCAGCAGCCGGGACGGGGGCACTGAAGCTTTCTTT. Amino acids: CASSRDGGTEAFF.